This T cell receptor beta chain was profiled in a study of T cells in Graves' hyperthyroidism and ophthalmopathy. This clonotype was counted many times. This CDR3 contains 14 residues. The V segment lost 3 bases and the J segment 4 bases; nucleotides outside the gene matches: 2. Germline CDR1 and CDR2: MGHDK and SYGVNS. TCR beta CDR3 regions were amplified from RNA. The primer set for the first-round RT-PCR of the TCR CDR3 was HTBI. TCRdb passed the multiplex PCR reads through MiXCR, listing each CDR3 protein once. This sample has approximately 410,000 distinct CDR3 sequences; roughly 13% occur once, and the top ten carry 5% to 6.5%. Over 18 months, lack of ophthalmopathy progression marked Graves' hyperthyroidism as stable. Recently diagnosed hyperthyroidism of less than 2 months' duration affected patients aged 18 to 65.

The receptor was isolated from a young woman with Graves' hyperthyroidism. Sequences were obtained from blood. The V call is TRBV25-1, the J call TRBJ2-7, with 11 nucleotides matching TRBD2. The CDR3 here is CASSETSGAYEQYF. The DNA for the CDR3 is TGTGCCAGCAGTGAGACTAGCGGGGCATACGAGCAGTACTTC.